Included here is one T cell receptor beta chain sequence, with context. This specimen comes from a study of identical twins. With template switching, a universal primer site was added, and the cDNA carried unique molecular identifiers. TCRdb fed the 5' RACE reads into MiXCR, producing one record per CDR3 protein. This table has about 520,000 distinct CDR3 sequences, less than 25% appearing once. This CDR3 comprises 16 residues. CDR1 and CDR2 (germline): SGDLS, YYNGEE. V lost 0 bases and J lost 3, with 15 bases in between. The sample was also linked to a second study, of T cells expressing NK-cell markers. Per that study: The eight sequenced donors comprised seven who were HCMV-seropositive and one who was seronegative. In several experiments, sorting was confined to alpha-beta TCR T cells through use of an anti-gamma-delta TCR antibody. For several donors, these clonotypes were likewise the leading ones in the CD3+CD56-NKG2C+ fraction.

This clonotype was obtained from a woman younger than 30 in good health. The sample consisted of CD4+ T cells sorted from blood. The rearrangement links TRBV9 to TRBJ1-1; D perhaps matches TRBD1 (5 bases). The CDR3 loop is CASSVASQGGDTEAFF. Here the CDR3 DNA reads TGTGCCAGCAGCGTAGCATCCCAGGGAGGGGACACTGAAGCTTTCTTT.